This TCR beta chain stems from a study of low-dose radiotherapy and immunotherapy resistance in tumors (dated by TCRdb to between 2021 and 2022). For context, the study as a whole: Cohort 1 received 0.5 Gy per fraction every 2 weeks, with a prescribed total PTV dose of 6.5 Gy. In Cohort 2, 1 Gy per fraction was delivered every two weeks, for a total of 13 Gy over 26 weeks. Patients were given nivolumab as a 240 mg flat dose every two weeks and ipilimumab at 1 mg/kg every six weeks, with both drugs delivered intravenously. Cyclophosphamide 200 mg/m2 was given intravenously every two weeks, one day before each radiation and immunotherapy administration. Starting on cycle 1 day 1, patients took 300 mg of aspirin by mouth once daily for four cycles. Trial participants were not randomized into treatment groups. The translational analysis covered eight patients: three from the first dose cohort and the first five from the second dose cohort.

V loses 2 bases at its end and J loses 8 bases; junction bases beyond the gene matches: 5. From a lookup of the germline V gene, CDR1 and CDR2 are SGHVS and FQNEAQ. Including the terminal cysteine and phenylalanine, the CDR3 comprises 14 residues. Only the CDR3 portion is preserved as DNA: 42 bases, with reading frame beginning at the first base. Read against the paper, the sample's time point label means: after trial treatment. Sample treatment or condition, as interpreted from the label and publication: LDRT plus nivolumab, ipilimumab, low-dose cyclophosphamide and aspirin (RACIN trial). Donors were enrolled in RACIN, a single-arm phase I dose-escalation trial combining nivolumab, ipilimumab, aspirin, low-dose cyclophosphamide and low-dose radiotherapy. Eligible patients had advanced, TIL-negative solid tumors. This sample was sequenced with an Illumina HiSeq 2500. To make first-strand cDNA, Superscript III was used along with a set of TRAV- and TRBV-specific primers so that both the TCRalpha and TCRbeta chains were covered. TCRs were amplified for 15 to 20 PCR cycles with Phusion, using a constant-region primer paired with the adapter attached to the V primers. The MessageAmp II aRNA Amplification Kit was used to amplify the isolated mRNA, with in vitro transcription run for roughly 16 hours at 37 degrees C. mRNA for TCR sequencing was isolated with the Dynabeads mRNA DIRECT Purification Kit. Indexed Illumina adapters were added in a second roughly 23-cycle Phusion PCR, and the resulting products were purified with AMPure XP beads. Concerning the study's data processing: Using custom Perl scripts, TCR sequences encoding the same protein were pooled, out-of-frame sequences were removed, and the abundance of each clonotype was computed. Any TCR sequence supported by only a single read was excluded from analysis. The metrics used to describe the repertoires included Shannon entropy, Gini index, clonality, richness, and the frequency of TCRs shared between repertoires. The public reads were run again by TCRdb, first through fastp at Q25 and then through MiXCR, and only productive beta chains were kept. Every CDR3 protein is listed once, alongside the most common genes and DNA of its rows. TCRdb, rather than the study authors, made the V and J calls. This sample holds tens of thousands of distinct CDR3 sequences; 20% to 25% were observed only once. The ten largest clones add up to around 13% of the sample.

As concerns this clonotype: No antigen is known for it. No much larger clonotype is one base removed from it; base qualities were not supplied.

The input for sequencing was PBMCs, taken after low-dose radiotherapy plus immunotherapy. The rearrangement joined TRBV7-8 to TRBJ2-1, with 8 junctional bases fitting TRBD2. The TCR originated in a female donor with ovarian cancer. In nucleotide form, the sequence is TGTGCCAGCAGCTTAAGCGGGAGAGGCGATGAGCAGTTCTTC. This encodes CASSLSGRGDEQFF. When the CDR3 is completed using the reference TRBV7-8 and TRBJ2-1 genes on either side, the full variable domain is GAGVSQSPRYKVAKRGQDVALRCDPISGHVSLFWYQQALGQGPEFLTYFQNEAQLDKSGLPSDRFFAERPEGSVSTLKIQRTQQEDSAVYLCASSLSGRGDEQFFGPGTRLTVL.